Sequencing of this T cell receptor beta chain was carried out in a study of beta chain features in type 1 diabetes. Notes on the study in general: Type 1 diabetes patients had moderately but significantly shorter TCRB CDR3s in all four CD4+ subsets.

TCRB transcripts that were expressed got sequenced, as all of the isolated RNA had been reverse transcribed. Naive, central memory and regulatory T cell samples averaged about 3.4 million reads. Method: immunoSEQ multiplex PCR; TCRdb's copy keeps in-frame clones and lacks some. Of some 640,000 clones in the sample, around 15% are singletons; the top ten hold 0.035% to 0.045%. As to this clone: As yet, its antigen is unknown.

Between the trimmed V and J ends, which lost 5 bases and 5 bases, there was a span of 18 bases. This CDR3 region has 15 residues. Looked up from germline, CDR1 is SGHAT and CDR2 is FQNNGV. The sequencing input was naive CD4+ T cells from blood. This receptor was identified in a man aged 18 to 30 with type 1 diabetes. The chain has TRBV11-2 and TRBJ2-5; no definite D call. CDR3 residues: CASSQDRAAWETQYF. In DNA form, the CDR3 reads TGTGCCAGCAGCCAAGATAGGGCGGCGTGGGAGACCCAGTACTTC.